This T cell receptor beta chain was captured by sequencing in a study of blood T cell repertoires in COVID-19. About the research overall: Acute-phase and convalescent COVID-19 samples originated in the United States, Italy and Spain. Nucleic acid was either cDNA or gDNA, and it came from T cells, B-cell-depleted T cells, or PBMCs.

In the authors' workflow: Scientists estimated how many nucleated cells there were by amplifying reference gene primers. Profiled with immunoSEQ multiplex PCR; TCRdb holds only in-frame clones, not every one. V, J and clone size reflect that table, while D and trimming were determined from the DNA. The sample carries approximately 230,000 clones, 70% to 90% recorded once. The germline V gene has CDR1 SGDLS and CDR2 YYNGEE. Trimming took off 0 bases at V and 4 bases at J, with 14 bases between the two ends. CDR3 length equals 15 residues. The chain combines TRBV9 with TRBJ2-7; D possibly corresponds to TRBD2 (5 bases). Sequencing input: peripheral blood. The TCR originated in a man aged 18 to 30 with active or convalescent COVID-19. CDR3 in amino acids: CASSVATGKGYEQYF. The CDR3 DNA sequence: TGTGCCAGCAGCGTAGCTACGGGGAAGGGTTACGAGCAGTACTTC.